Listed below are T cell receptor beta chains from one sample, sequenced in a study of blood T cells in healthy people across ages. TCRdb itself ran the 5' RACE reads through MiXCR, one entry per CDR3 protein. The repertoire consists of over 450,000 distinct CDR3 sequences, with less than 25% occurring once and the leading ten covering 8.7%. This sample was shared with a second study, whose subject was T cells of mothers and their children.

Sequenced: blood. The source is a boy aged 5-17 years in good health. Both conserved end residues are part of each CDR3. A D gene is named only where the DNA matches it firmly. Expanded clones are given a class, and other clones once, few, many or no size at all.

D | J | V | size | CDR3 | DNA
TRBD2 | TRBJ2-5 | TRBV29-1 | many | CSVTSGNGETQYF | TGCAGCGTGACTAGCGGGAACGGGGAGACCCAGTACTTC
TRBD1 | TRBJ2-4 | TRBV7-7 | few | CASSLQTAQGALNGIQYF | TGTGCTAGCAGCTTACAGACGGCACAGGGGGCGCTCAATGGCATTCAGTACTTC
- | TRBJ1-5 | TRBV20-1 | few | CSAGNTANQPQHF | TGCAGTGCTGGCAATACGGCGAATCAGCCCCAGCATTTT
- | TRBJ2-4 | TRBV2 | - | CASSGGTLKNIQYF | TGTGCCAGCAGTGGGGGTACCCTGAAAAACATTCAGTACTTC
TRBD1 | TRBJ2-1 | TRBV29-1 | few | CSVEGTGGNEQFF | TGCAGCGTTGAAGGGACAGGGGGAAATGAGCAGTTCTTC
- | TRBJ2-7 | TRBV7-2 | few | CASSFARDEQYF | TGTGCCAGCAGTTTCGCCAGGGACGAGCAGTACTTC
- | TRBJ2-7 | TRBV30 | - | CAWSESAYEQYF | TGTGCCTGGAGCGAGTCCGCCTACGAGCAGTACTTC
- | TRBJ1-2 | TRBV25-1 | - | CASTDDKGNFAGYTF | TGTGCCAGCACCGACGACAAGGGGAATTTTGCTGGCTACACCTTC
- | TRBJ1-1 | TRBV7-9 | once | CASSLLAANTEAFF | TGTGCCAGCAGCTTATTGGCAGCGAACACTGAAGCTTTCTTT
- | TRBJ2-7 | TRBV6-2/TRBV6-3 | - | CASSNNPEQYF | TGTGCCAGCAGTAACAACCCCGAGCAATACTTC
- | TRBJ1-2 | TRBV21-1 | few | CAGIGTQALSDGYTF | TGTGCCGGCATCGGGACCCAGGCCCTAAGCGATGGCTACACCTTC
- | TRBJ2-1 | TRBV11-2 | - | CASSLVFKYNEQFF | TGTGCCAGCAGCTTAGTTTTTAAATACAATGAGCAGTTCTTC
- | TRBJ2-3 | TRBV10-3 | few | CVISEYRKRATDTQYF | TGTGTCATCAGTGAGTATAGGAAGAGGGCCACAGATACGCAGTATTTT
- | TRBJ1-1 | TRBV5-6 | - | CASSAAQDLNTEAFF | TGTGCCAGCAGCGCTGCTCAAGACTTGAACACTGAAGCTTTCTTT
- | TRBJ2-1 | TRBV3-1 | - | CASSPLEDYNEQFF | TGTGCCAGCAGCCCCCTGGAGGATTACAATGAGCAGTTCTTC
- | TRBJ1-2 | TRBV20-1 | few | CSAGLRGGINGYTF | TGCAGTGCTGGGTTGAGGGGGGGCATCAATGGCTACACCTTC
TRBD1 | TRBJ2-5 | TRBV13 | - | CASSLGQAAQETQYF | TGTGCCAGCAGCTTGGGACAGGCCGCCCAAGAGACCCAGTACTTC
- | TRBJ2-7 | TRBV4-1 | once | CASSQEGTATYEQYF | TGCGCCAGCAGCCAAGAGGGGACGGCCACCTACGAGCAGTACTTC
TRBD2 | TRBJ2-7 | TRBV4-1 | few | CASSPILTGGGEQYF | TGCGCCAGCAGCCCCATTCTTACGGGAGGGGGCGAGCAGTACTTC
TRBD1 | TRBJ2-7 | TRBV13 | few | CASSPGTGWWDEQYF | TGTGCCAGCAGCCCCGGGACAGGGTGGTGGGACGAGCAGTACTTC
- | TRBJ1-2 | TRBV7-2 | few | CASSTGSNYGYTF | TGTGCCAGCAGCACGGGTTCTAACTATGGCTACACCTTC
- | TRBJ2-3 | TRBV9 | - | CASSDGPRRPGPTDTQYF | TGTGCCAGCAGCGATGGTCCCCGTCGACCGGGACCCACAGATACGCAGTATTTT
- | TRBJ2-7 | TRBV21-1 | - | CASSKGWLHRGGLCEQYF | TGTGCCAGCAGCAAGGGGTGGTTACACAGGGGGGGTCTCTGCGAGCAGTACTTC
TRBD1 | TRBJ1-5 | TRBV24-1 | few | CATSEGQGANQPQHF | TGTGCCACCAGCGAGGGACAGGGGGCTAATCAGCCCCAGCATTTT
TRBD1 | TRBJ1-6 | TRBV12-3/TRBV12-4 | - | CASRSLGTDNSPLHF | TGTGCCAGCAGATCCCTGGGGACAGATAATTCACCCCTCCACTTT
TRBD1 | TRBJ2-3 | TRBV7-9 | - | CASSWDRGGTDTQYF | TGTGCCAGCAGCTGGGACAGGGGCGGCACAGATACGCAGTATTTT
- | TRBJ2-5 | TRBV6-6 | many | CASSSAEETQYF | TGTGCCAGCAGTTCCGCTGAAGAGACCCAGTACTTC
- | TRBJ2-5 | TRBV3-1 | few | CASSPRRGEAQYF | TGTGCCAGCAGCCCCCGTAGGGGAGAGGCCCAGTACTTC
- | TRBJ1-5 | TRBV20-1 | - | CSARIGLTGQPQHF | TGCAGTGCTAGGATCGGGTTAACTGGACAGCCCCAGCATTTT
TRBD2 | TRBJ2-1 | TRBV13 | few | CASSLAQRILAGEEQFF | TGTGCCAGCAGCCTTGCCCAACGAATACTAGCGGGAGAGGAGCAGTTCTTC
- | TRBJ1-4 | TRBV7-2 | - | CASSFARSTNEKLFF | TGTGCCAGCAGCTTCGCCCGTTCAACTAATGAAAAACTGTTTTTT
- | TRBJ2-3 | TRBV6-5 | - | CASSVNSDTQYF | TGTGCCAGCAGTGTAAATTCAGATACGCAGTATTTT
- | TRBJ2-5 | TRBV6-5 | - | CASSYSAAQETQYF | TGTGCCAGCAGTTACTCGGCAGCCCAAGAGACCCAGTACTTC